This is a list of T cell receptor beta chains from one sample in a study of cytomegalovirus exposure and HLA in healthy donors. Method: immunoSEQ multiplex PCR; TCRdb's copy keeps in-frame clones and lacks some. The sample lists 160,000 or so clones, roughly 79% seen once, with less than 15% in the top ten. The sequencing sample was made of PBMCs. Receptors originate from a woman in her forties or fifties in good health and CMV-seronegative. Each CDR3 is given with its conserved first and last residue. Fields, in order: clone size, V gene, D gene, J gene, CDR3 protein, CDR3 DNA. The D gene is left open where the match is weak. Some rows mark clone size as missing; the rest say once, few, many or name a class of expanded clone.

size: once
V: TRBV5-5
D: TRBD2
J: TRBJ2-7
CDR3: CASGYGRGVSYEQYF
DNA: TGTGCCAGCGGGTACGGGCGGGGGGTCTCCTACGAGCAGTACTTC

size: NA
V: TRBV10-1
D: NA
J: TRBJ2-3
CDR3: CASSGAGTDTQYF
DNA: TGCGCCAGCAGTGGAGCCGGCACAGATACGCAGTATTTT

size: NA
V: TRBV19
D: TRBD1
J: TRBJ1-5
CDR3: CASSAPGQLKNQPQHF
DNA: TGTGCCAGTAGTGCCCCGGGACAGCTTAAAAATCAGCCCCAGCATTTT

size: NA
V: TRBV10-3
D: NA
J: TRBJ1-6
CDR3: CAISESQGATSYSPLHF
DNA: TGTGCCATCAGTGAGTCCCAGGGCGCCACCTCGTATTCACCCCTCCACTTT

size: NA
V: TRBV15
D: TRBD2
J: TRBJ2-1
CDR3: CATSRTSGGYSYNEQFF
DNA: TGTGCCACCAGCAGAACTAGCGGGGGGTACTCCTACAATGAGCAGTTCTTC

size: few
V: TRBV30
D: NA
J: TRBJ2-7
CDR3: CAWTAGPFRYYEQYF
DNA: TGTGCCTGGACCGCCGGTCCTTTCCGCTACTACGAGCAGTACTTC

size: few
V: TRBV7-8
D: NA
J: TRBJ2-2
CDR3: CASSLRREKAGELFF
DNA: TGTGCCAGCAGCTTAAGACGGGAGAAGGCCGGGGAGCTGTTTTTT

size: NA
V: TRBV28
D: TRBD1
J: TRBJ1-2
CDR3: CASSLGNRGGYTF
DNA: TGTGCCAGCAGTTTAGGAAACAGGGGCGGCTACACCTTC

size: NA
V: TRBV9
D: TRBD2
J: TRBJ2-3
CDR3: CASSPEAGGPRDTQYF
DNA: TGTGCCAGCAGCCCAGAGGCGGGGGGGCCGCGGGATACGCAGTATTTT

size: NA
V: TRBV9
D: TRBD2
J: TRBJ2-7
CDR3: CASSVIGRYLYEQYF
DNA: TGTGCCAGCAGCGTTATCGGGAGGTACCTCTACGAGCAGTACTTC

size: NA
V: TRBV28
D: NA
J: TRBJ1-4
CDR3: CASSPQGDEKLFF
DNA: TGTGCCAGCAGCCCTCAGGGCGACGAAAAACTGTTTTTT

size: NA
V: TRBV5-1
D: TRBD1
J: TRBJ2-7
CDR3: CASAQGAGYEQYF
DNA: TGCGCCAGCGCCCAGGGGGCGGGCTACGAGCAGTACTTC

size: NA
V: TRBV6-5
D: NA
J: TRBJ2-5
CDR3: CASRPALARIETQYF
DNA: TGTGCCAGCAGGCCCGCATTGGCTAGGATTGAGACCCAGTACTTC

size: NA
V: TRBV5-1
D: NA
J: TRBJ2-2
CDR3: CASSFTQMNTGELFF
DNA: TGCGCCAGCAGCTTTACACAGATGAACACCGGGGAGCTGTTTTTT

size: NA
V: TRBV7-9
D: TRBD1
J: TRBJ1-5
CDR3: CASSRDSTNQPQHF
DNA: TGTGCCAGCAGCCGGGACAGCACCAATCAGCCCCAGCATTTT

size: NA
V: TRBV5-1
D: TRBD2
J: TRBJ2-2
CDR3: CASSLWTSGRSTGELFF
DNA: TGCGCCAGCAGCTTATGGACTAGCGGGAGAAGCACCGGGGAGCTGTTTTTT

size: NA
V: TRBV15
D: TRBD1
J: TRBJ2-7
CDR3: CATSYDRAYEQYF
DNA: TGTGCCACCAGCTACGACAGGGCCTACGAGCAGTACTTC

size: NA
V: TRBV28
D: NA
J: TRBJ2-7
CDR3: CASSPPGANEQYF
DNA: TGTGCCAGCAGTCCCCCAGGGGCCAACGAGCAGTACTTC

size: NA
V: TRBV6-5
D: TRBD1
J: TRBJ1-5
CDR3: CASRLRQGSNQPQHF
DNA: TGTGCCAGCAGACTACGACAGGGTAGCAATCAGCCCCAGCATTTT

size: NA
V: TRBV7-2
D: NA
J: TRBJ2-1
CDR3: CASSSRQVDNEQFF
DNA: TGTGCCAGCAGCAGCCGACAAGTTGATAATGAGCAGTTCTTC

size: NA
V: TRBV4-2
D: NA
J: TRBJ2-3
CDR3: CASSQEEGGTDTQYF
DNA: TGTGCCAGCAGCCAAGAGGAGGGAGGCACAGATACGCAGTATTTT

size: NA
V: TRBV1
D: NA
J: TRBJ2-7
CDR3: CTSSQDLRDRLYEQYF
DNA: TGCACCAGCAGCCAAGATCTCCGGGACAGACTCTACGAGCAGTACTTC

size: NA
V: TRBV25-1
D: TRBD1
J: TRBJ1-1
CDR3: CASSELDREYTEAFF
DNA: TGTGCCAGCAGTGAACTGGACAGGGAGTACACTGAAGCTTTCTTT

size: NA
V: TRBV10-3
D: NA
J: TRBJ2-6
CDR3: CAISEGGTLTF
DNA: TGTGCCATCAGTGAAGGGGGTACCCTGACTTTC

size: NA
V: TRBV7-9
D: TRBD1
J: TRBJ2-7
CDR3: CASSLRSSTGTYEQYF
DNA: TGTGCCAGCAGCTTACGGTCCTCGACAGGGACGTACGAGCAGTACTTC

size: NA
V: TRBV27
D: TRBD2
J: TRBJ2-7
CDR3: CASSLLAGGPCEQYF
DNA: TGTGCCAGCAGTTTGCTAGCGGGAGGGCCCTGCGAGCAGTACTTC

size: NA
V: TRBV14
D: NA
J: TRBJ1-1
CDR3: CASSQDGPRTAEAFF
DNA: TGTGCCAGCAGCCAAGATGGACCCCGGACAGCCGAAGCTTTCTTT

size: NA
V: TRBV4-3
D: TRBD1
J: TRBJ2-2
CDR3: CASRLDRGTGELFF
DNA: TGCGCCAGCAGACTAGACAGGGGCACCGGGGAGCTGTTTTTT

size: NA
V: TRBV6-5
D: NA
J: TRBJ1-4
CDR3: CASSYRGGNEKLFF
DNA: TGTGCCAGCAGTTACCGGGGTGGCAATGAAAAACTGTTTTTT

size: NA
V: TRBV6-5
D: NA
J: TRBJ2-7
CDR3: CASSYFPRGTYEQYF
DNA: TGTGCCAGCAGTTACTTCCCGAGAGGTACCTACGAGCAGTACTTC

size: once
V: TRBV18
D: TRBD2
J: TRBJ2-7
CDR3: CASSNTSGRAYEQYF
DNA: TGTGCCAGCTCAAACACTAGCGGGAGAGCCTACGAGCAGTACTTC

size: NA
V: TRBV5-5
D: NA
J: TRBJ1-1
CDR3: CASSPTELNTEAFF
DNA: TGTGCCAGCAGCCCGACAGAGTTGAACACTGAAGCTTTCTTT

size: NA
V: TRBV6-1
D: NA
J: TRBJ1-1
CDR3: CASSELQGNTEAFF
DNA: TGTGCCAGCAGTGAACTACAGGGCAACACTGAAGCTTTCTTT

size: few
V: TRBV15
D: TRBD2
J: TRBJ2-1
CDR3: CATSIGLARSYNEQFF
DNA: TGTGCCACCAGCATTGGACTAGCTCGCTCCTACAATGAGCAGTTCTTC

size: NA
V: TRBV5-6
D: TRBD2
J: TRBJ2-7
CDR3: CASSFGGAGTYEQYF
DNA: TGTGCCAGCAGCTTCGGGGGGGCGGGGACCTACGAGCAGTACTTC

size: NA
V: TRBV11-2
D: NA
J: TRBJ2-3
CDR3: CASSSRSGDSTDTQYF
DNA: TGTGCCAGCAGCTCCCGCTCGGGGGACAGCACAGATACGCAGTATTTT

size: few
V: TRBV10-1
D: NA
J: TRBJ1-2
CDR3: CASSESPNRWYGYTF
DNA: TGCGCCAGCAGTGAGTCCCCGAATCGGTGGTATGGCTACACCTTC

size: once
V: TRBV18
D: TRBD1
J: TRBJ1-5
CDR3: CASSPQGTGVGQPQHF
DNA: TGTGCCAGCTCACCACAAGGGACAGGGGTTGGGCAGCCCCAGCATTTT

size: NA
V: TRBV10-3
D: TRBD1
J: TRBJ2-1
CDR3: CAISEYRGPYNEQFF
DNA: TGTGCCATCAGTGAGTACAGGGGGCCCTACAATGAGCAGTTCTTC

size: NA
V: TRBV5-4
D: NA
J: TRBJ2-5
CDR3: CASSLGSGGPQETQYF
DNA: TGTGCCAGCAGCTTAGGTTCGGGGGGCCCGCAAGAGACCCAGTACTTC

size: NA
V: TRBV2
D: NA
J: TRBJ1-3
CDR3: CASNPLQGPGNTIYF
DNA: TGTGCCAGCAACCCCCTTCAGGGCCCAGGAAACACCATATATTTT

size: NA
V: TRBV30
D: TRBD1
J: TRBJ2-7
CDR3: CAWRVSGTGVYEQYF
DNA: TGTGCCTGGAGGGTGTCCGGGACAGGGGTCTACGAGCAGTACTTC

size: NA
V: TRBV5-1
D: TRBD1
J: TRBJ2-1
CDR3: CASSLGDRGHGNEQFF
DNA: TGCGCCAGCAGCTTGGGGGACAGGGGGCACGGGAATGAGCAGTTCTTC

size: NA
V: TRBV7-2
D: TRBD1
J: TRBJ2-3
CDR3: CASSLTRGGSSTDTQYF
DNA: TGTGCCAGCAGCTTAACCCGAGGGGGCTCTAGCACAGATACGCAGTATTTT

size: NA
V: TRBV7-2
D: TRBD2
J: TRBJ2-1
CDR3: CASRSLAGDSYNEQFF
DNA: TGTGCCAGCAGATCTCTAGCGGGGGATTCCTACAATGAGCAGTTCTTC

size: NA
V: TRBV4-3
D: TRBD1
J: TRBJ1-2
CDR3: CASSQEQGASRGYTF
DNA: TGCGCCAGCAGCCAAGAACAGGGGGCGTCGAGAGGCTACACCTTC

size: once
V: TRBV6-6
D: NA
J: TRBJ1-5
CDR3: CASSYPGEGQPQHF
DNA: TGTGCCAGCAGTTACCCAGGGGAGGGACAGCCCCAGCATTTT

size: NA
V: TRBV19
D: TRBD2
J: TRBJ2-1
CDR3: CASGGGAYNEQFF
DNA: TGTGCCAGCGGCGGGGGGGCGTACAATGAGCAGTTCTTC

size: NA
V: TRBV7-2
D: TRBD1
J: TRBJ2-7
CDR3: CASSSRQGTYEQYF
DNA: TGTGCCAGCAGCTCAAGACAGGGGACCTACGAGCAGTACTTC

size: NA
V: TRBV6-1
D: TRBD1
J: TRBJ1-2
CDR3: CASSEDRATGYTF
DNA: TGTGCCAGCAGTGAGGACAGGGCCACTGGCTACACCTTC

size: NA
V: TRBV6-5
D: NA
J: TRBJ1-1
CDR3: CASSYSHQGGNTEAFF
DNA: TGTGCCAGCAGTTACTCTCACCAAGGCGGGAACACTGAAGCTTTCTTT

size: NA
V: TRBV29-1
D: TRBD1
J: TRBJ1-1
CDR3: CSSRQGSEAFF
DNA: TGCAGCTCAAGACAGGGGAGTGAAGCTTTCTTT

size: NA
V: TRBV7-9
D: NA
J: TRBJ1-1
CDR3: CASSLTYNTEAFF
DNA: TGTGCCAGCAGCCTTACATATAACACTGAAGCTTTCTTT

size: NA
V: TRBV5-8
D: TRBD1
J: TRBJ1-2
CDR3: CARVKVKGTANYGYTF
DNA: TGTGCCAGGGTAAAAGTTAAAGGGACAGCTAACTATGGCTACACCTTC

size: NA
V: TRBV2
D: TRBD1
J: TRBJ2-3
CDR3: CASGVQGAADTQYF
DNA: TGTGCCAGCGGAGTACAGGGGGCGGCAGATACGCAGTATTTT

size: NA
V: TRBV29-1
D: NA
J: TRBJ2-1
CDR3: CSVAGGASTGGSYNEQFF
DNA: TGCAGCGTTGCTGGGGGCGCATCGACGGGGGGTTCCTACAATGAGCAGTTCTTC

size: NA
V: TRBV7-2
D: TRBD1
J: TRBJ1-6
CDR3: CASSLEGQGSSPLHF
DNA: TGTGCCAGCAGCTTAGAGGGACAGGGTTCGTCACCCCTCCACTTT

size: NA
V: TRBV7-2
D: NA
J: TRBJ2-5
CDR3: CASSFWGQPGRAQYF
DNA: TGTGCCAGCAGCTTTTGGGGCCAGCCCGGAAGGGCCCAGTACTTC